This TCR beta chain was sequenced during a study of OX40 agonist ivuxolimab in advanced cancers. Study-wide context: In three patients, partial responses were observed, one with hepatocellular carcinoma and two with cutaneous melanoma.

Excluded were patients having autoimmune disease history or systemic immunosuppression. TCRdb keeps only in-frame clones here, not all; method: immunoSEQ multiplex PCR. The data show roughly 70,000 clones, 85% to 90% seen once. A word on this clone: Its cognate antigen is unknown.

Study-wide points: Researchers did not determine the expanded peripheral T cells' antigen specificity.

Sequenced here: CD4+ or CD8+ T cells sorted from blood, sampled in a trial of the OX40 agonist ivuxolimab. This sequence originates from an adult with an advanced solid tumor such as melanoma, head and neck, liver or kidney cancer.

Here the CDR3 reads CASSPTETYGYTF. CDR3 nucleotide sequence: TGTGCCAGCTCACCGACGGAAACATACGGCTACACCTTC. This rearrangement joins TRBV18 to TRBJ1-2; D call uncertain. V was trimmed by 3 bases and J by 8 bases, leaving 13 bases between them. CDR1 is KGHSH and CDR2 is LQKENI in the germline V gene. This CDR3 region has 13 residues.